The 27 T cell receptor beta chains below were found in one sample sequenced in a study of T cells in Graves' hyperthyroidism and ophthalmopathy. TCR beta CDR3 regions were amplified from RNA transcripts. An initial round of RT-PCR targeting the TCR CDR3 relied on the HTBI primer set. TCRdb itself ran the multiplex PCR reads through MiXCR, one entry per CDR3 protein. This sample has 650,000 to 750,000 distinct CDR3 sequences, with 11% to 15% found just once. Sequenced: blood. All receptors come from a young woman with Graves' hyperthyroidism.

This clonotype has at least ten counts. The CDR3 bases are TGTGCCAGCAGCTTAGTACTAGCGGGCGAAACAAAGCTTTTGTACAATGAGCAGTTCTTC. This translates into CASSLVLAGETKLLYNEQFF. The chain is built from TRBV7-9 and TRBJ2-1; TRBD2 matches at 9 bases. Germline CDR1 and CDR2: SEHNR and FQNEAQ (reference sequence). CDR3 length: 20 residues. The V gene end was trimmed by 1 base and the J gene end by 4 bases; junction bases not matched to a gene: 17.

This clonotype has a count of ten or more. The gene calls are TRBV20-1 and TRBJ2-3; 7 bases are shared with TRBD2. The CDR3 contains 13 residues. Trimming took 6 bases from V and 2 from J; bases not matched to a gene: 5. Germline V gene data show CDR1 as DFQATT and CDR2 as SNEGSKA (reference sequence). The CDR3 DNA reads TGCAGTGCCCAGCGGGACCTCACAGATACGCAGTATTTT. The encoded protein is CSAQRDLTDTQYF.

The table lists this clonotype with many counts. This chain links TRBV20-1 with TRBJ2-7, with a tentative D call TRBD2 (6 bases). There are 15 residues in the CDR3. Trimming took 1 base from V and 0 from J, leaving 13 bases between them. Germline CDR1 and CDR2: DFQATT and SNEGSKA (reference sequence). CDR3 protein: CSARVPGVSSYEQYF. The DNA of the CDR3 is TGCAGTGCTAGAGTCCCGGGAGTGAGCTCCTACGAGCAGTACTTC.

The count of this clonotype is one. A much bigger clone sits one base away, suggesting this may be a read error. J is TRBJ2-1 and V is TRBV29-1, with 8 nucleotides matching TRBD1. The CDR3 spans 15 residues. CDR1 SQVTM and CDR2 ANQGSEA come from the germline V gene. CDR3 residues: CSGQGAKSSYNEQLF. The CDR3 nucleotides are TGCAGCGGTCAGGGGGCGAAAAGCTCCTACAATGAGCAGCTCTTC.

This clonotype was observed a handful of times. This rearrangement joins TRBV19 to TRBJ2-3, with D perhaps TRBD2 (6 bases). Trimming took 5 bases from V and 6 from J, leaving 18 bases between them. Germline CDR1 and CDR2: LNHDA and SQIVND (reference sequence). This CDR3 region has 15 residues. The CDR3 DNA reads as TGTGCCAGTAGTGGGGCGCAGCGGGTTCAGGATACGCAGTATTTT. This codes for CASSGAQRVQDTQYF.

The CDR3 reads CASSHPWRGSNTGELFF. The CDR3 nucleotides read TGCGCCAGCAGCCACCCCTGGCGGGGATCGAACACCGGGGAGCTGTTTTTT. V gene TRBV4-1 combines with J gene TRBJ2-2, with D possibly matching TRBD2 (6 bases). In germline, CDR1 is MGHRA, CDR2 YSYEKL. Between the trimmed V and J ends, which lost 3 bases and 0 bases, there was a span of 14 bases. The CDR3 contains 17 residues.

The sample holds many counts of this clonotype. The chain combines TRBV7-2 with TRBJ2-1; the match to TRBD1 covers 9 bases. Trimming at V came to 6 bases and at J to 4 bases, leaving 10 bases not matched to a gene. The germline gives CDR1 SGHTA, CDR2 FQGNSA. The CDR3 loop spans 16 amino acids. CDR3 nucleotides: TGTGCCAGCAGTCGACCACCGGGACAGGGATACAATGAGCAGTTCTTC. Encoded protein: CASSRPPGQGYNEQFF.

This clonotype was detected only a few times. The chain uses TRBV7-9 and TRBJ1-2; TRBD1 might be the D (5 bases). Trimming left V 8 bases short and J 5 bases short, with 18 bases between. Germline CDR1 and CDR2: SEHNR and FQNEAQ (reference sequence). This CDR3 has 14 amino acids. The CDR3, as DNA: TGTGCCAGCCAACCCGACAGCGCAATGTATGGCTACACCTTC. Translating gives CASQPDSAMYGYTF.

V is TRBV6-2 or TRBV6-3 and J is TRBJ2-3, with TRBD1 identical over 8 bases. The CDR3 has 15 residues. The ends lost 6 bases at V and 2 bases at J; junction bases unmatched: 7. Per the germline V gene, CDR1 is MNHEY and CDR2 is SVGEGT. CDR3 nucleotides: TGTGCCAGCAGCTTCGGGACAGGACACACAGATACGCAGTATTTT. Amino acid sequence: CASSFGTGHTDTQYF.

This clonotype came up many times. The V call is TRBV11-1, the J call TRBJ2-3, with 8 positions matching TRBD1. With 2 bases clipped from V and 3 bases from J, the junction kept 4 bases outside the gene matches. The germline V gene has CDR1 SGHAT and CDR2 FQDESV (reference sequence). The CDR3 covers 15 residues. The CDR3: CASSLSGGATDTQYF. CDR3 sequence (DNA): TGTGCCAGCAGCTTATCAGGGGGCGCGACAGATACGCAGTATTTT. The full variable domain, its missing parts supplied by reference TRBV11-1 and TRBJ2-3, is EAEVAQSPRYKITEKSQAVAFWCDPISGHATLYWYRQILGQGPELLVQFQDESVVDDSQLPKDRFSAERLKGVDSTLKIQPAELGDSAMYLCASSLSGGATDTQYFGPGTRLTVL.

The rearrangement joins TRBV11-3 to TRBJ1-3; tentatively, D is TRBD1 (6 bases). The CDR3 spans 17 residues. Looked up from germline, CDR1 is SGHNT and CDR2 is YENEEA. With 4 bases removed from V and 2 bases from J, the gap between germline ends came to 18 bases. CDR3 residues: CASSSPSQDRTGNTIYF. CDR3 DNA sequence: TGTGCCAGCAGCTCCCCTTCTCAAGACAGGACTGGAAACACCATATATTTT.

This rearrangement joins TRBV6-1 to TRBJ2-5, with TRBD2 identical over 12 bases. V dropped 8 bases and J dropped 7; count of bases not matched to a gene: 17. Germline V gene sequence: CDR1 MNHNS, CDR2 SASEGT. This CDR3 contains 17 residues. As DNA, the CDR3 is TGTGCCAGCGCAGACGAAGGACTAGCGGGAAACCTCAGGACCCAGTACTTC. Translated, it gives CASADEGLAGNLRTQYF.

A few counts support this clonotype. This sequence joins TRBV6-1 and TRBJ2-5, with D possibly being TRBD2 (6 bases). V gave up 7 bases and J gave up 0 bases, with 15 bases separating them. The germline gives CDR1 MNHNS, CDR2 SASEGT. The CDR3 spans 15 residues. In DNA, the CDR3 is TGTGCCAGCACCAGGGCCCGCGGGGACCAAGAGACCCAGTACTTC. It is translated as CASTRARGDQETQYF.

This clonotype was detected ten times or more. The chain has TRBV6-1 and TRBJ2-7; 9 bases agree with TRBD1. The CDR3 runs to 14 residues. The germline gives CDR1 MNHNS, CDR2 SASEGT. J gave up 6 bases and V 3 bases, and 6 bases lay outside the gene matches. The CDR3 region has the DNA TGTGCCAGCAGTGAGGGACAGGGTAATAGCGAGCAGTACTTC. Its protein is CASSEGQGNSEQYF.

This clonotype was seen once. A clone one base away is much larger, so this may be a read error. This chain connects TRBV10-1 to TRBJ2-7; 9 nucleotides line up with TRBD1. The germline gives CDR1 WNHNN, CDR2 SYGVQD (reference sequence). The CDR3 is made up of 19 amino acids. Unmatched junction bases numbered 17, after V lost 2 bases and J lost 3 bases. The CDR3 nucleotides read TGCGCCAGCAGTGAGACGACGCGTTTTCGACAGGGGGAGGACTACGAGCAGTACTTC. It codes for CASSETTRFRQGEDYEQYF.

The chain carries TRBV20-1 and TRBJ1-5, with a possible D match to TRBD1 (5 bases). This CDR3 region has 13 residues. Trimming left V 7 bases short and J 3 bases short, with 13 bases between. Germline V CDR1 and CDR2: DFQATT, SNEGSKA (reference sequence). This CDR3 reads CSGSRQINQPQHF. The CDR3 DNA follows: TGCAGTGGGAGCCGACAGATCAATCAGCCCCAGCATTTT.

CDR3 sequence (DNA): TGTGCCAGCAGCTACCGGGACAGGGTCTATGGCTACACCTTC. This gives the protein CASSYRDRVYGYTF. This chain joins TRBV14 and TRBJ1-2; the match to TRBD1 covers 9 bases. Germline V gene lookup returns CDR1 SGHDN and CDR2 FVKESK. V trimming: 5 bases; J trimming: 4 bases; junction bases outside the gene matches: 5. CDR3 size: 14 residues.

This clonotype has at least ten counts. The chain has TRBV2 and TRBJ2-5; D uncertain. CDR1 is SNHLY, CDR2 FYNNEI, per germline. The CDR3 is 11 residues long. V shed 5 bases and J shed 3 bases, with 4 bases lying between them. In DNA form, the CDR3 reads TGTGCCAGCAGTTATAAAGAGACCCAGTACTTC. Translation: CASSYKETQYF.

This clonotype has a count of ten or more. The gene calls are TRBV2 and TRBJ2-1, with unresolved D. Germline V lookup: CDR1 SNHLY, CDR2 FYNNEI. This CDR3 is built from 15 residues. Trimming took 8 bases from V and 0 from J, leaving 14 bases between them. As DNA, the CDR3 is TGTGCCAGCTGGTTCGTTCCTAGCTCCTACAATGAGCAGTTCTTC. Translating it yields CASWFVPSSYNEQFF.

This chain connects TRBV7-9 to TRBJ2-7, with D perhaps given as TRBD1 or TRBD2 (6 bases each). V was clipped by 3 bases and J by 12 bases, with 18 bases between them. Germline V gene lookup returns CDR1 SEHNR and CDR2 FQNEAQ (reference sequence). The CDR3 is made up of 13 amino acids. As DNA, the CDR3 is TGTGCCAGCAGCTTCGGGGGCCTTGGAAGGCGGTACTTC. This sequence encodes CASSFGGLGRRYF.

This clonotype was picked up many times. This chain uses TRBV6-1 with TRBJ2-7; tentative D call: TRBD1 (7 bases). The CDR3 is 14 residues long. Per the germline V gene, CDR1 is MNHNS and CDR2 is SASEGT. Trimming took off 3 bases at V and 3 bases at J, with 12 bases between the two ends. In DNA, the CDR3 is TGTGCCAGCAGTGAGAGGGGGCGGGGCTACGAGCAGTACTTC. It encodes CASSERGRGYEQYF.

This clonotype was seen many times. The chain recombines TRBV6-5 with TRBJ1-1; a possible D gene is TRBD1 (5 bases). The CDR3 runs 14 residues. Germline loops: CDR1 MNHEY, CDR2 SVGAGI. Trimming shortened V by 0 bases and J by 5 bases, and 10 bases separated the two germline ends. Here the CDR3 reads CASSYSPGTTEAFF. CDR3 coding DNA: TGTGCCAGCAGTTACTCGCCAGGGACGACTGAAGCTTTCTTT.

There are a few counts of this clonotype. V is TRBV6-1 and J is TRBJ2-7, with 11 bases aligning to TRBD2. The germline V gene has CDR1 MNHNS and CDR2 SASEGT. There are 16 residues in the CDR3. The trim removed 2 bases at V and 2 bases at J, leaving 5 bases unmatched. CDR3 bases: TGTGCCAGCAGTGAAAGGAGACTAGCGGGACCCTACGAGCAGTACTTC. Its translation: CASSERRLAGPYEQYF.

This clonotype occurred a few times. The CDR3: CSVERGDRGETGELFF. The CDR3 DNA reads as TGCAGCGTTGAAAGGGGGGACAGGGGAGAGACCGGGGAGCTGTTTTTT. This chain connects TRBV29-1 to TRBJ2-2; 10 nucleotides line up with TRBD1. V shed 2 bases, J shed 5 bases, and the junction held 8 bases outside the gene matches. The CDR3 is 16 amino acids. The germline V gene encodes CDR1 SQVTM and CDR2 ANQGSEA.

This clonotype has just a few counts. The V call is TRBV5-8, the J call TRBJ2-5; possible D gene TRBD1, 5 bases. Germline loops: CDR1 SGHTS, CDR2 YDEGEE. The CDR3 totals 15 residues. The V gene lost 0 bases and the J gene lost 5 bases, with 14 bases spanning the gap. DNA of the CDR3: TGTGCCAGCAGCTTGGAGGGCAGGGTGCTCGAGACCCAGTACTTC. Its translation: CASSLEGRVLETQYF. The full variable domain, its missing parts supplied by reference TRBV5-8 and TRBJ2-5, is EAGVTQSPTHLIKTRGQQATLRCSPISGHTSVYWYQQALGLGLQFLLWYDEGEERNRGNFPPRFSGRQFPNYSSELNVNALELEDSALYLCASSLEGRVLETQYFGPGTRLLVL.

J is TRBJ2-7 and V is TRBV4-1; 9 bases line up with TRBD2. The CDR3 extends over 18 amino acids. V shed 0 bases and J 3 bases; nucleotides not matched to a gene: 12. Germline values: CDR1 MGHRA, CDR2 YSYEKL. CDR3 coding DNA: TGCGCCAGCAGCCAAGATGGCGGGGATAGCGGGAGAGACTACGAGCAGTACTTC. Translated: CASSQDGGDSGRDYEQYF.

The sample holds many counts of this clonotype. V and J are TRBV20-1 and TRBJ1-4, with D tentatively TRBD1 (5 bases). The CDR3 has 13 amino acids. V was cut by 1 base and J by 8 bases, with 11 bases left in between. Germline CDR1 is DFQATT and CDR2 is SNEGSKA (reference sequence). In nucleotides, the CDR3 is TGCAGTGCTAGAGGCGTGGGGGGGGAAAAACTGTTTTTT. Translated: CSARGVGGEKLFF.